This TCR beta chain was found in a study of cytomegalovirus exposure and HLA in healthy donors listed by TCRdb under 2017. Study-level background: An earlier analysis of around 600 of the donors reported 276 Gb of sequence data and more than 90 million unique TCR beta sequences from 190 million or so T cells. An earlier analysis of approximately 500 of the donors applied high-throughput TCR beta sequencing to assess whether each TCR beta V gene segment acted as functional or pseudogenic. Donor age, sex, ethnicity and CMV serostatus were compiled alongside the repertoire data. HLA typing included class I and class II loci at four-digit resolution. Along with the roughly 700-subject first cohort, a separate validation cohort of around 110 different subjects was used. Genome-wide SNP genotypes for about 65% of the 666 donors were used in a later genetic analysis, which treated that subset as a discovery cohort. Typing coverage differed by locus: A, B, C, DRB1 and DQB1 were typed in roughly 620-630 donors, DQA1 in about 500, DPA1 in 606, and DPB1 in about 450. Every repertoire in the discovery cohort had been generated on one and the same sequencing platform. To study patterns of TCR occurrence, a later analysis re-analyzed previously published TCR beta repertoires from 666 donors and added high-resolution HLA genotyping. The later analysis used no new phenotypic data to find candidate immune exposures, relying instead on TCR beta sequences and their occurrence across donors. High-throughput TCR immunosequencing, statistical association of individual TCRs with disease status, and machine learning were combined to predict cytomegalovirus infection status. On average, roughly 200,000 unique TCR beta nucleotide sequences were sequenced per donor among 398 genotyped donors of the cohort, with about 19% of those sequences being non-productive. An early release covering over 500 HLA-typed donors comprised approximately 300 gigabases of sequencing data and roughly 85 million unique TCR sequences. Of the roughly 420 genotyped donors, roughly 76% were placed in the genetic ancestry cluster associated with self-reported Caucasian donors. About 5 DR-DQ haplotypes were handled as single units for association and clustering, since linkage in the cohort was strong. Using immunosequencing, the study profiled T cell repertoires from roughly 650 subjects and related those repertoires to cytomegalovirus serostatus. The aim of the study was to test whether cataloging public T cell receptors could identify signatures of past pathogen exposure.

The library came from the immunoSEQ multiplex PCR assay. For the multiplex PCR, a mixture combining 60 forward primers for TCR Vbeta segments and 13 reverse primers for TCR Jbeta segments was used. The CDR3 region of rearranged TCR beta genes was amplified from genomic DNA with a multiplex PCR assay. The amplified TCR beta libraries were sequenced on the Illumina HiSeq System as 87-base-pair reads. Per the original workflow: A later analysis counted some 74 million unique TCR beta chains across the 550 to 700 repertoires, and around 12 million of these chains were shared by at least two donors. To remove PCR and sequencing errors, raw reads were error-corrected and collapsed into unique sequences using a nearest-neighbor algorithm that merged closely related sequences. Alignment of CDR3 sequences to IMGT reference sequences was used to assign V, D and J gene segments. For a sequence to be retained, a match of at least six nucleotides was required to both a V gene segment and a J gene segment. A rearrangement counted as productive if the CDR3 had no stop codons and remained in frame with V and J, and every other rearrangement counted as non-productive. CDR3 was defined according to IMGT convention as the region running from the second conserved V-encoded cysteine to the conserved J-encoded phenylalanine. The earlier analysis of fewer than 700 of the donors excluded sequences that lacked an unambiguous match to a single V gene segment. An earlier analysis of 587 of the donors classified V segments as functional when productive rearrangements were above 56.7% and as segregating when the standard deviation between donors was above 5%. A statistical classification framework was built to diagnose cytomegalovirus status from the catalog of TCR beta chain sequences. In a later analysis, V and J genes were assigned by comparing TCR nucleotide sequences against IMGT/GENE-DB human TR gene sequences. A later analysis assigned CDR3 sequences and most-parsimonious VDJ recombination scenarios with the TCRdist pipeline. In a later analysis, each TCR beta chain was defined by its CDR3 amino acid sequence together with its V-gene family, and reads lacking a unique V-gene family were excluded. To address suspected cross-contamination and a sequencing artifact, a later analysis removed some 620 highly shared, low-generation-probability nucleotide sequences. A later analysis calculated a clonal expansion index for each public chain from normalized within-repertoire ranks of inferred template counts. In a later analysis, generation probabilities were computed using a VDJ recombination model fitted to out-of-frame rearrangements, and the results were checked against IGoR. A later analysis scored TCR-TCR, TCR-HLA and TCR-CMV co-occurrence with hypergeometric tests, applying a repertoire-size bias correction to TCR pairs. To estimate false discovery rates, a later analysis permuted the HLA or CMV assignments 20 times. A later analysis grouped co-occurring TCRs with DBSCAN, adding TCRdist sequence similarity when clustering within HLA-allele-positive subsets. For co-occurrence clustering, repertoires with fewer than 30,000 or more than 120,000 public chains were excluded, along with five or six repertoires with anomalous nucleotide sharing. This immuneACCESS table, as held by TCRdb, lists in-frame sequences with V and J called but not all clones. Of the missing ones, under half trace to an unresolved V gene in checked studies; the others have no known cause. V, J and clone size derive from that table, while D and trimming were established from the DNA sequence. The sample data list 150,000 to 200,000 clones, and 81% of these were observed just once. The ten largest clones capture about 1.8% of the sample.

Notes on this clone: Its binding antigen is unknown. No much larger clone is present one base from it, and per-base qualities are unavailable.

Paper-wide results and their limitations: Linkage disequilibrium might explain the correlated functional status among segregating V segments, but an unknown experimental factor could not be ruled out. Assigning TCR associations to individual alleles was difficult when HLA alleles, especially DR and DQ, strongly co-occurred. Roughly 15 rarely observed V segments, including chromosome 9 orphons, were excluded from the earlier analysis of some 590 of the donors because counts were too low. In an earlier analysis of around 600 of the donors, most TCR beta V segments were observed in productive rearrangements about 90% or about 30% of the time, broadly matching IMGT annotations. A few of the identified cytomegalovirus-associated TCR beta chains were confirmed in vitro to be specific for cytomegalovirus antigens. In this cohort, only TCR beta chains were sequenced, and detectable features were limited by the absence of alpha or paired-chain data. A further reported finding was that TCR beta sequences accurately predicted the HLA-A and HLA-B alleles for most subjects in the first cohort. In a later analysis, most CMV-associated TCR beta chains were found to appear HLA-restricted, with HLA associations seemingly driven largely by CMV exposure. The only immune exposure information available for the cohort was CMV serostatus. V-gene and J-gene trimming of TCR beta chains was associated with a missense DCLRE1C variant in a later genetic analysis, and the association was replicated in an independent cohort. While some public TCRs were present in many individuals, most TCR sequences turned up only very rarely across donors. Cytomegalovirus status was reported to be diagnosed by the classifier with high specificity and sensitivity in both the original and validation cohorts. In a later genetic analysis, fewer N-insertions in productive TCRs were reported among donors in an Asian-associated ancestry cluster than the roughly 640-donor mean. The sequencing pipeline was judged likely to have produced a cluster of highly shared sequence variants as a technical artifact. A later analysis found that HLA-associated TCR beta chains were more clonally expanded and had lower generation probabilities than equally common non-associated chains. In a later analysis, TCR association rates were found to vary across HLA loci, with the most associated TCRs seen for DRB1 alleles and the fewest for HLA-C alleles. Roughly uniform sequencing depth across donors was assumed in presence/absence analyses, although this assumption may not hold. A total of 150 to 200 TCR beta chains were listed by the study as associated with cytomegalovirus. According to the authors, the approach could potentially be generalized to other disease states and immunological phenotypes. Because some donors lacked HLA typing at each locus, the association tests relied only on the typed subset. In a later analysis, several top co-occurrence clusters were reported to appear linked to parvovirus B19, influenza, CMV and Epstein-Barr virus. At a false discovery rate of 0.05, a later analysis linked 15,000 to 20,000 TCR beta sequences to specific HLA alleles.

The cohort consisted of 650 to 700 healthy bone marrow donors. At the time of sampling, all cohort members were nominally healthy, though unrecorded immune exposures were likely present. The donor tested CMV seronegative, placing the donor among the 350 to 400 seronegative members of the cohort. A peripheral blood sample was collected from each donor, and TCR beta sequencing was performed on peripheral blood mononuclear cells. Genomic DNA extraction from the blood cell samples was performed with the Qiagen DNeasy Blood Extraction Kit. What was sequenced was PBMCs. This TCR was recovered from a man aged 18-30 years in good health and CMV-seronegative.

The CDR3 protein is CASSPLAGEVYEQYF. Read as DNA, the sequence is TGTGCCAGCAGTCCTCTCGCGGGAGAGGTATACGAGCAGTACTTC. The rearranged chain carries TRBV27 and TRBJ2-7; TRBD2 fits 7 bases in the junction. The CDR3 spans 15 residues, from the cysteine through the phenylalanine. This entry keeps only the CDR3 DNA: 45 bases, framed from base 1. Clipping removes 5 bases from V and 4 bases from J, with 11 as the unmatched junction base count. CDR1 MNHEY and CDR2 SMNVEV were looked up in the germline V gene (reference sequence).